This entry concerns a single T cell receptor (beta chain). Its antigen is still unknown. These data belong to a study of cytomegalovirus exposure and HLA in healthy donors. Study observations and caveats: Many donors carried some public TCRs, although rarity characterized most TCR sequences. CMV serostatus was the only recorded immune exposure for donors.

The PCR made use of 60 Vbeta and 13 Jbeta primers. Sequencing used immunoSEQ multiplex PCR; TCRdb keeps in-frame clones, though not all of them. This sample lists 140,000 to 150,000 clones; its ten largest clones have approximately 1%. Germline CDR1 and CDR2: MNHEY and SVGAGI. The ends lost 6 bases at V and 4 bases at J; junction bases unmatched: 8. This CDR3 contains 15 residues. This TCR was recovered from a male donor in good health and CMV-seronegative. V and J are TRBV6-5 and TRBJ2-1; 8 bases fit TRBD2. Input material: PBMCs. CDR3 sequence (DNA): TGTGCCAGCAGCCTGACTAGCGAGACGTACAATGAGCAGTTCTTC. Protein product: CASSLTSETYNEQFF.